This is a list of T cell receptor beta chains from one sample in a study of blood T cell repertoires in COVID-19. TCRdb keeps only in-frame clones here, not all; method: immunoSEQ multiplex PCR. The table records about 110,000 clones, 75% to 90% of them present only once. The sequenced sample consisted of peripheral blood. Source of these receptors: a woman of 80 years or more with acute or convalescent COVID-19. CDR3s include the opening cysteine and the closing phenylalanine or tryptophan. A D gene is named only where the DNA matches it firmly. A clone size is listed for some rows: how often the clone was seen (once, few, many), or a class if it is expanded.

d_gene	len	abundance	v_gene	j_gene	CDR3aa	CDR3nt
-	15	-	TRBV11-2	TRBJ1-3	CASSLAGGTGNTIYF	TGTGCCAGCAGCTTAGCTGGGGGCACTGGAAACACCATATATTTT
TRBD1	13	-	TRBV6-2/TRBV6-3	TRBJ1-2	CASSYLTGGYDTF	TGTGCCAGCAGTTACCTCACAGGGGGATATGACACCTTC
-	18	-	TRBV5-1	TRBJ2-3	CASSLEALPLLGTDTQYF	TGCGCCAGCAGCTTGGAAGCCCTTCCGCTCTTGGGCACAGATACGCAGTATTTT
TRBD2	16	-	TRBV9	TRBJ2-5	CASSEPLRGGRETQYF	TGTGCCAGCAGCGAACCTCTTCGGGGGGGCCGGGAGACCCAGTACTTC
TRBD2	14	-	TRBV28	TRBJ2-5	CASSLPTSEETQYF	TGTGCCAGCAGTCTACCGACTAGCGAAGAGACCCAGTACTTC
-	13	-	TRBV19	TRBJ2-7	CASSPGTVYEQYF	TGTGCCAGTAGTCCCGGGACTGTTTACGAGCAGTACTTC
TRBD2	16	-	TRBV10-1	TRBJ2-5	CASSSGLAGGQETQYF	TGCGCCAGCAGCTCGGGACTAGCGGGGGGCCAAGAGACCCAGTACTTC
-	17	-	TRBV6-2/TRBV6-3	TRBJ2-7	CASSYLLDSTPVYEQYF	TGTGCCAGCAGTTACCTTTTGGACTCTACCCCCGTCTACGAGCAGTACTTC
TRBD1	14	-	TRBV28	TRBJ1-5	CASSRQGRNQPQHF	TGTGCCAGCAGCCGACAGGGTAGGAATCAGCCCCAGCATTTT
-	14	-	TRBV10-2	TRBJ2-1	CASRHLGSYNEQFF	TGCGCCAGTCGACATTTGGGCTCCTACAATGAGCAGTTCTTC
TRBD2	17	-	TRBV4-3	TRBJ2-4	CASSQEGSGGSKNIQYF	TGCGCCAGCAGCCAAGAAGGATCGGGGGGGTCCAAAAACATTCAGTACTTC
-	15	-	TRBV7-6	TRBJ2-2	CASSYYARGDGELFF	TGTGCCAGCAGCTATTACGCAAGGGGTGACGGGGAGCTGTTTTTT
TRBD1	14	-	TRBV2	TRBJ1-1	CASSTDRVNTEAFF	TGTGCCAGCAGCACAGACAGGGTGAACACTGAAGCTTTCTTT
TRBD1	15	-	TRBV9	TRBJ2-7	CASSVLPGQGAEQYF	TGTGCCAGCAGCGTACTACCAGGACAGGGTGCCGAGCAGTACTTC
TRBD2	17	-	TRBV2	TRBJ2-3	CASSEEFRRGGRNTQYF	TGTGCCAGCAGTGAAGAATTCCGGCGGGGGGGAAGAAATACGCAGTATTTT
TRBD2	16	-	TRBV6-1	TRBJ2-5	CASSGTSGGWQETQYF	TGTGCCAGCAGTGGGACTAGCGGGGGGTGGCAAGAGACCCAGTACTTC
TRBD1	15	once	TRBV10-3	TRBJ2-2	CAISGQGIGSGELFF	TGTGCCATCAGTGGACAGGGAATAGGCTCTGGGGAGCTGTTTTTT
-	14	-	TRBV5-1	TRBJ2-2	CASSFSRDTGELFF	TGCGCCAGCAGCTTTTCTCGGGACACCGGGGAGCTGTTTTTT
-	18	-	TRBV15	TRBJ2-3	CATSSVGEDITSTDTQYF	TGTGCCACCAGCAGTGTCGGGGAAGACATTACTAGCACAGATACGCAGTATTTT
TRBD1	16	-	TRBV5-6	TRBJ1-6	CASSPRGQGYNSPLHF	TGTGCCAGCAGCCCTAGGGGACAGGGCTATAATTCACCCCTCCACTTT